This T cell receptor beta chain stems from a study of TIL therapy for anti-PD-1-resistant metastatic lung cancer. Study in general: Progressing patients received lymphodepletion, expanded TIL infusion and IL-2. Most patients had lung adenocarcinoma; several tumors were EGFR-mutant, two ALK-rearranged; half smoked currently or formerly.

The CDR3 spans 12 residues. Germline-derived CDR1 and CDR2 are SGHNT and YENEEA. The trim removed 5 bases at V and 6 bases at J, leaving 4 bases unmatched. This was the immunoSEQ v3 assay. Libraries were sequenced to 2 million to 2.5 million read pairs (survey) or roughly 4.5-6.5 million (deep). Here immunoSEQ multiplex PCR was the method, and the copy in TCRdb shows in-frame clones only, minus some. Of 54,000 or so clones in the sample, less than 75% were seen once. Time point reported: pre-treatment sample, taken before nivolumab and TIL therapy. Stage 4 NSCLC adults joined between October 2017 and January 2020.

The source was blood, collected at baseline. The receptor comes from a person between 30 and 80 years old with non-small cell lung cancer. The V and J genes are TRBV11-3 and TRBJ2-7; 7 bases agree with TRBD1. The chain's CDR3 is CASSRQGGEQYF. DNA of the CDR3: TGTGCCAGCAGCCGACAGGGTGGCGAGCAGTACTTC.